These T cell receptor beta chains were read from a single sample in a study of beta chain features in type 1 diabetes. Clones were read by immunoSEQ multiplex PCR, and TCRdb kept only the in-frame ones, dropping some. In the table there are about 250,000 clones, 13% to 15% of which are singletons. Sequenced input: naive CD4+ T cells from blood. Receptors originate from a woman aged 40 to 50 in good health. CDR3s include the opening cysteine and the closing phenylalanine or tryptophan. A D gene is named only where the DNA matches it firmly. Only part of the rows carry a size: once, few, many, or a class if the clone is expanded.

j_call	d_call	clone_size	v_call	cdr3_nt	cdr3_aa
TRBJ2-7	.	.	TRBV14	TGTGCCAGCAGCCGCCGCGGAGGACGGTCGGCCGACGAGCAGTACTTC	CASSRRGGRSADEQYF
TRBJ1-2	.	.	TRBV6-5	TGTGCCACAAGCCCCCCAGGCGATGGCTACACCTTC	CATSPPGDGYTF
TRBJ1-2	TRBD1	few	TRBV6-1	TGTGCCAGCAGTGAAGCTGCAGGGGGGACGTTTGGCTACACCTTC	CASSEAAGGTFGYTF
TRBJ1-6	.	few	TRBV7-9	TGTGCCAGCAGCTTTGAGGTGGGGGCTAATTCACCCCTCCACTTT	CASSFEVGANSPLHF
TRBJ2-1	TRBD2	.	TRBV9	TGTGCCAGCAGCCACAGCGGGGATGTGTCCAATGAGCAGTTCTTC	CASSHSGDVSNEQFF
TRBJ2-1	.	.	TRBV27	TGTGCCAGCCAACCGATAGAGGCCACCTACAATGAGCAGTTCTTC	CASQPIEATYNEQFF
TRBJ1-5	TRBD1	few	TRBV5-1	TGCGCCAGCAGCTTTAGTCCCAGAGGACAGGGACCTTTGGGCAATCAGCCCCAGCATTTT	CASSFSPRGQGPLGNQPQHF
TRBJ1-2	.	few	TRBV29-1	TGCAGCGTAGCCGGGTTAGGACTGAACTATGGCTACACCTTC	CSVAGLGLNYGYTF
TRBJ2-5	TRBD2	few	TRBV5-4	TGTGCCAGCAGCCCCGGGGGGACCCAAGAGACCCAGTACTTC	CASSPGGTQETQYF
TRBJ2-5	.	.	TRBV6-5	TGTGCCAGCGGCGAACGGGGGGCCAAAGAGACCCAGTACTTC	CASGERGAKETQYF
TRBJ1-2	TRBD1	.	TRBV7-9	TGTGCCAGCAGCCAGGTGGGGGACAGGGGTAATGGCTACACCTTC	CASSQVGDRGNGYTF
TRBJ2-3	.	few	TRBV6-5	TGTGCCAGCAGTACTCGGGCAGATACGCAGTATTTT	CASSTRADTQYF
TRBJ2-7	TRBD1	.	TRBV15	TGTGCCACCAGCAGAGAAGGGGGCGGCTACGAGCAGTACTTC	CATSREGGGYEQYF
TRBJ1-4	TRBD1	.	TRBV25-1	TGTGCCAGCAGTGAAGGGGGGACAGGCGTTGCAACTAATGAAAAACTGTTTTTT	CASSEGGTGVATNEKLFF
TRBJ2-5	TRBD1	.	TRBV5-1	TGCGCCAGCAGCACCGGGACAGGGGGAGAGACCCAGTACTTC	CASSTGTGGETQYF
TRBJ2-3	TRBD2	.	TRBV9	TGTGCCAGCAGCGCCAGACTAGCGGGGGGCGCGGGAACAGATACGCAGTATTTT	CASSARLAGGAGTDTQYF
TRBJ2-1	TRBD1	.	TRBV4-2	TGTGCCAGCAGCCAGCTTGCCCAGGGACAGGGTCCCACCAATGAGCAGTTCTTC	CASSQLAQGQGPTNEQFF
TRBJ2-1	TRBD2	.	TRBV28	TGTGCCAGCAGTTTTCGAGAACTAGCGGGGGACGAGCAGTTCTTC	CASSFRELAGDEQFF
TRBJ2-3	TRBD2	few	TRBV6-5	TGTGCCAGCAGTTACTCGGGACTAGCAGGCACAGATACGCAGTATTTT	CASSYSGLAGTDTQYF
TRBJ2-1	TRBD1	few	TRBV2	TGTGCCAGCAGTGCGCGGGACAGGGACTACAATGAGCAGTTCTTC	CASSARDRDYNEQFF
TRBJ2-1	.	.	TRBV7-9	TGTGCCAGCGACAGAGGTGAGCAGTTCTTC	CASDRGEQFF
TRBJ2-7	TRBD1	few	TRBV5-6	TGTGCCAGCAGCTTGGGACAGGGGAACGAGCAGTACTTC	CASSLGQGNEQYF
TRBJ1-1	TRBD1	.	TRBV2	TGTGCCAGCAGCGTGACAGGGGGAGGAACTGAAGCTTTCTTT	CASSVTGGGTEAFF
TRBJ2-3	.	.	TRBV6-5	TGTGCCAGCAGTTACTCGGAGTCTTCAGATACGCAGTATTTT	CASSYSESSDTQYF
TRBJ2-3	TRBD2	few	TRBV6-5	TGTGCCAGCAGCCCACTAGCGGGGCGCACAGATACGCAGTATTTT	CASSPLAGRTDTQYF
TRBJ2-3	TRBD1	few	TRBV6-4	TGTGCCAGCAGCGCGACAGGGACGACGCAGTATTTT	CASSATGTTQYF
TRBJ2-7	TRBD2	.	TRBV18	TGTGCCAGCTCACCTACCGGGGGGGGCTACGAGCAGTACTTC	CASSPTGGGYEQYF
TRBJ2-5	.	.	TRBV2	TGTGCCAGCGGTGTCGGTTACCAAGAGACCCAGTACTTC	CASGVGYQETQYF
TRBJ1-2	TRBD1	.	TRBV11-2	TGTGCCAGCAGCCAGGGGGTACAACCCTCTAACTATGGCTACACCTTC	CASSQGVQPSNYGYTF
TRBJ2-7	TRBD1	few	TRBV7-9	TGTGCCAGCAGCCTGGGACAGTACTACGAGCAGTACTTC	CASSLGQYYEQYF
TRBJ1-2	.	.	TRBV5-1	TGCGCCAGCAGCTCGGGTGGAGGGATGAATGGCTACACCTTC	CASSSGGGMNGYTF
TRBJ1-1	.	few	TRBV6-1	TGTGCCAGCAGCAGCCAGGGTTTTGGAGCTTTCTTT	CASSSQGFGAFF
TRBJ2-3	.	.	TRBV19	TGTGCCAGTAGTACTAGCCAATACACAGATACGCAGTATTTT	CASSTSQYTDTQYF
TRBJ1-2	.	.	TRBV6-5	TGTGCCAGCAGTTACTCGTGGAGAGCTAACTATGGCTACACCTTC	CASSYSWRANYGYTF
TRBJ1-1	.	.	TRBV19	TGTGCCAGTATGGCCAGGAACATGAACACTGAAGCTTTCTTT	CASMARNMNTEAFF
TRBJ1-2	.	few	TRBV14	TGTGCCAGCAGCCAAGTGAACAGGGATAATGGCTACACCTTC	CASSQVNRDNGYTF
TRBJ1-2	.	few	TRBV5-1	TGCGCCAGCAGCTTGGCCTATTCCGGCTACACCTTC	CASSLAYSGYTF
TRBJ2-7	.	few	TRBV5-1	TGCGCCAGCAGCTCCGGGACTTTCCTAACAGGGGTCGAGCAGTACTTC	CASSSGTFLTGVEQYF
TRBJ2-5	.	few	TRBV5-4	TGTGCCAGTCGAGGTTCGGGGGACCAAGAGACCCAGTACTTC	CASRGSGDQETQYF
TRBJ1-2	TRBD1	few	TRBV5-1	TGCGCCAGCAGCTCGCCCGGGACAGGGGCGGGTGGCTACACCTTC	CASSSPGTGAGGYTF
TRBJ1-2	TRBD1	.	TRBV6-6	TGTGCCAGCCGACGGGACAGGGAGAACTATGGCTACACCTTC	CASRRDRENYGYTF
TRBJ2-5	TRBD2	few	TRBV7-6	TGTGCCAGCAGCTCCCAGTTTCGGGGGGAAGAGACCCAGTACTTC	CASSSQFRGEETQYF
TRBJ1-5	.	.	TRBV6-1	TGTGCCAGCGGGAGCTCGGTCAATCAGCCCCAGCATTTT	CASGSSVNQPQHF
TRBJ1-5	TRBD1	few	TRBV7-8	TGTGCCAGCAGCCTTTTTGACAGGGGCAATCAGCCCCAGCATTTT	CASSLFDRGNQPQHF
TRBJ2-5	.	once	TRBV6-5	TGTGCCAGCAGTTACTCGAGAGAGACCCAGTACTTC	CASSYSRETQYF
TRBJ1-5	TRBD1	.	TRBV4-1	TGCGCCAGCAGCCCCCGACAGGGGGATAGTAGTCAGCCCCAGCATTTT	CASSPRQGDSSQPQHF
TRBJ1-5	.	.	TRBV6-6	TGTGCCAGCAGTTACTCGACAGGTTCCTATCAGCCCCAGCATTTT	CASSYSTGSYQPQHF
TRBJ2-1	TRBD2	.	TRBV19	TGTGCCAGTAGTGAGGTAGCGGGGTTTTTCGATGAGCAGTTCTTC	CASSEVAGFFDEQFF
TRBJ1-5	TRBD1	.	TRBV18	TGTGCCAGCTCACCGCAGACAGGGGGCGCGGGAGGTCAGCCCCAGCATTTT	CASSPQTGGAGGQPQHF
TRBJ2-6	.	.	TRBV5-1	TGCGCCAGCAGCTTGATCAGGGAATCTCTCTCTGGGGCCAACGTCCTGACTTTC	CASSLIRESLSGANVLTF
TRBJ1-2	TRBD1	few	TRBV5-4	TGTGCCAGCAGCTACCCGGGACAGAACTATGGCTACACCTTC	CASSYPGQNYGYTF
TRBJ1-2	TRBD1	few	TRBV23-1	TGCGCCAGCAGTCCAAGGACAGGGAAGGGCTACACCTTC	CASSPRTGKGYTF
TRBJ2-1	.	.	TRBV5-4	TGTGCCAGCAGCCGGATGGTCGGGAATGAGCAGTTCTTC	CASSRMVGNEQFF
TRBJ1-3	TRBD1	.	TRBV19	TGTGCCAGTAGTCCCCGGACAGGCGGGAACACCATATATTTT	CASSPRTGGNTIYF
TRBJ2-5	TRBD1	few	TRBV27	TGTGCCAGCAGTTTTACAGGGGGGGAGACCCAGTACTTC	CASSFTGGETQYF
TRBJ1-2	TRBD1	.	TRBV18	TGTGCCAGCTCACCCCTGACAGGGGAGTATGGCTACACCTTC	CASSPLTGEYGYTF
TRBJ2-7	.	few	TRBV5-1	TGCGCCAGCAGCGCGAACGAGCACGAGCAGTACTTC	CASSANEHEQYF
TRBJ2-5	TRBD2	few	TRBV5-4	TGTGCCAGCAGCACCCGACTAGCGGGGGGCGGTGAGACCCAGTACTTC	CASSTRLAGGGETQYF
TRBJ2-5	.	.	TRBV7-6	TGTGCCAGCAGCCTTACTCCAAAACAAGAGACCCAGTACTTC	CASSLTPKQETQYF
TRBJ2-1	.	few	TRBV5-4	TGTGCCAGCAGCTCGACGACAGACAATGAGCAGTTCTTC	CASSSTTDNEQFF